Presented here are 5 T cell receptor beta chains from one specimen sequenced in a study of blood T cell repertoires in COVID-19. Some clones are missing from TCRdb's copy, which holds only in-frame ones; the method was immunoSEQ multiplex PCR. The table lists over 200,000 clones, around nine tenths of them singletons. Sequenced sample: PBMCs or T cells enriched from blood (not recorded which). The receptor set was obtained from a woman aged 25-40 years who had been exposed to COVID-19.

The V call is TRBV9, the J call TRBJ1-2; 7 nucleotides align to TRBD1. The CDR3 has 13 amino acids. Germline CDR1 SGDLS, CDR2 YYNGEE. V shed 5 bases, J shed 6 bases, and the junction held 7 bases outside the gene matches. The CDR3 loop is CASRRRTGDGYTF. CDR3 nucleotide sequence: TGTGCCAGCAGAAGACGGACAGGTGATGGCTACACCTTC.

This clone showed up just once. The chain employs TRBV30 and TRBJ2-7; TRBD2 matches at 7 bases. The CDR3 extends over 13 amino acids. After removal of 3 bases from V and 4 bases from J, the junction contained 6 bases not matched to a gene. Per germline, CDR1 GTSNPN and CDR2 SVGIG (reference sequence). CDR3 loop: CAWRALAPYEQYF. CDR3 nucleotides: TGTGCCTGGAGGGCACTAGCGCCGTACGAGCAGTACTTC.

The chain couples TRBV5-4 to TRBJ2-3, with D possibly being TRBD2 (5 bases). The ends were cut back, 7 bases at V and 1 base at J, with 16 bases in the middle. The CDR3 is 15 amino acids. Per germline, CDR1 SGHNT and CDR2 YYREEE (reference sequence). This chain's CDR3 is CASGRGLAGTDTQYF. DNA of the CDR3: TGTGCCAGCGGCCGCGGGCTAGCAGGCACAGATACGCAGTATTTT.

The chain employs TRBV15 and TRBJ2-7; 9 bases are a match to TRBD1. The CDR3 sequence is 12 residues long. CDR1 is LNHNV and CDR2 is YYDKDF in the germline V gene (reference sequence). The V segment lost 3 bases and the J segment 11 bases; nucleotides outside the gene matches: 5. The CDR3 protein is CATSRGQGTKYF. The CDR3 region has the DNA TGTGCCACCAGCAGGGGACAGGGTACTAAGTACTTC.

This chain joins TRBV19 and TRBJ1-1, with 11 bases identical to TRBD1. The CDR3 covers 17 residues. After removal of 1 base from V and 1 base from J, the junction contained 5 bases not matched to a gene. From germline, CDR1 is LNHDA and CDR2 SQIVND (reference sequence). CDR3 sequence reads: CASSIGTGGIPNTEAFF. The CDR3 nucleotides are TGTGCCAGTAGTATAGGGACAGGGGGCATACCGAACACTGAAGCTTTCTTT. The entire variable domain, with the rest obtained from reference TRBV19 and TRBJ1-1, is as follows: DGGITQSPKYLFRKEGQNVTLSCEQNLNHDAMYWYRQDPGQGLRLIYYSQIVNDFQKGDIAEGYSVSREKKESFPLTVTSAQKNPTAFYLCASSIGTGGIPNTEAFFGQGTRLTVV.